This T cell receptor beta chain was documented in a study of patients and donors after allogeneic stem cell transplantation. The CDR3 runs to 16 residues. V lost 5 bases to trimming and J lost 8 bases, with 22 bases between them. CDR1 and CDR2 from the germline V gene are SGHVS and FQNEAQ. TCRdb reprocessed the RT-PCR reads via MiXCR and lists one record per CDR3 protein. The sample contains about 960,000 distinct CDR3 sequences, 18% of which appear only once. The specimen was blood, either unsorted or a sorted T cell fraction (not recorded which). This receptor was obtained from a human donor who was either an allogeneic HSCT recipient or a stem cell or donor lymphocyte infusion donor (not recorded which). It is not recorded whose cells these are; they may come from a transplant donor. This sequence joins TRBV7-8 and TRBJ2-1; possible D gene TRBD2, 6 bases. As DNA, the CDR3 is TGTGCCAGCAGCGCCACGACTAGGATACTTATCGATGAGCAGTTCTTC. Translating gives CASSATTRILIDEQFF.